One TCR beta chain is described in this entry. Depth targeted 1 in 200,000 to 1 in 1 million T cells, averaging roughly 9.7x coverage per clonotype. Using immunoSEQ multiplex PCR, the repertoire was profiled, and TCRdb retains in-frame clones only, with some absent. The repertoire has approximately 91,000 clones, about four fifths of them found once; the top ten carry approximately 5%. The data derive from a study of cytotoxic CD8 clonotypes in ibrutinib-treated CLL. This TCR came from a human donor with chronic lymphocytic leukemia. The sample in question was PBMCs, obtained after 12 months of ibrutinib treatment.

In nucleotides, the CDR3 is TGTGCCAGCAGTTCCTTTTCTCGGGACCGGCTTAATCAGCCCCAGCATTTT. It specifies CASSSFSRDRLNQPQHF. The chain uses TRBV27 and TRBJ1-5; D is possibly TRBD1 (5 bases). Germline CDR1 MNHEY, CDR2 SMNVEV (reference sequence). This CDR3 is built from 17 residues. The V gene lost 4 bases and the J gene lost 4 bases, with 20 bases spanning the gap.